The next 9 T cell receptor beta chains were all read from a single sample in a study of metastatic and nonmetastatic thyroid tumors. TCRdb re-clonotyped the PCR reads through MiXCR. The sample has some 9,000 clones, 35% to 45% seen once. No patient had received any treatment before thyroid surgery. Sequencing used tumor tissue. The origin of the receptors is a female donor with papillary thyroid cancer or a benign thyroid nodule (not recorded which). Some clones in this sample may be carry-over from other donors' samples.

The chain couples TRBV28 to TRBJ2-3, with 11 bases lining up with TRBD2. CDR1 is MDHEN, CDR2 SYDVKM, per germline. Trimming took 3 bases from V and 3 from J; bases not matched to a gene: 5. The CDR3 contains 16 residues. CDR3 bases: TGTGCCAGCAGTTTCGACTCTAGCGGGAGGACAGATACGCAGTATTTT. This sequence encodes CASSFDSSGRTDTQYF.

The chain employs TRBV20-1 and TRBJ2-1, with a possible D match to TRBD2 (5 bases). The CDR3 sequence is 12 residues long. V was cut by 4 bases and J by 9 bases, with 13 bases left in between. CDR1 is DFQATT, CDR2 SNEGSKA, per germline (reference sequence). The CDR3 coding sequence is TGCAGTGCTACATCCGGAGGCAGTGAGCAGTTCTTC. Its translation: CSATSGGSEQFF.

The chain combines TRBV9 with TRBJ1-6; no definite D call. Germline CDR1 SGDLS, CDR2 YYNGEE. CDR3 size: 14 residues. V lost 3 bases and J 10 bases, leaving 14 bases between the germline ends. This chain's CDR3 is CASSGGPVVSPLHF. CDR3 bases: TGTGCCAGCAGCGGGGGTCCAGTGGTGTCACCCCTCCACTTT.

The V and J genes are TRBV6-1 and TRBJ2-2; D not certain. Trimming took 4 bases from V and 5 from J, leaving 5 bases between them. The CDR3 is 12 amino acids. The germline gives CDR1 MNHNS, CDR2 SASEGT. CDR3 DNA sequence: TGTGCCAGCAGTGTGATTACCGGGGAGCTGTTTTTT. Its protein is CASSVITGELFF.

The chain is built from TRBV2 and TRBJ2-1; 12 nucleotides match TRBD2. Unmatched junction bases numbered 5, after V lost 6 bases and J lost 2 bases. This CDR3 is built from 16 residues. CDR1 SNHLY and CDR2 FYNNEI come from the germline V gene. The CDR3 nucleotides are TGTGCCAGCAGCGTACTAGCGGGAGGCACCTACAATGAGCAGTTCTTC. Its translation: CASSVLAGGTYNEQFF.

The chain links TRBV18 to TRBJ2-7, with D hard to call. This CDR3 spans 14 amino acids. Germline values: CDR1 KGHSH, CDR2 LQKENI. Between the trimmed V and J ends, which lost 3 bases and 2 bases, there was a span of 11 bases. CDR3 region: CASSPSQPPYEQYF. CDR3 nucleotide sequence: TGTGCCAGCTCACCGTCTCAGCCACCCTACGAGCAGTACTTC.

This CDR3 is CASTTQMGAEQYF. CDR3 bases: TGTGCCAGCACCACCCAGATGGGTGCCGAGCAGTACTTC. The chain uses TRBV27 and TRBJ2-7; no definite D call. V shed 7 bases and J shed 6 bases, with 16 bases lying between them. Per germline, CDR1 MNHEY and CDR2 SMNVEV (reference sequence). This CDR3 is built from 13 residues.

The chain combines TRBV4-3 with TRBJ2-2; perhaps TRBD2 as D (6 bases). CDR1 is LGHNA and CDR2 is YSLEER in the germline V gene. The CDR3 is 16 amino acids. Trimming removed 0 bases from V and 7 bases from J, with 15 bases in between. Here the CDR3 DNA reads TGCGCCAGCAGCCAAGACTCTAGCGATGCGTTCGGGGAGCTGTTTTTT. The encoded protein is CASSQDSSDAFGELFF.

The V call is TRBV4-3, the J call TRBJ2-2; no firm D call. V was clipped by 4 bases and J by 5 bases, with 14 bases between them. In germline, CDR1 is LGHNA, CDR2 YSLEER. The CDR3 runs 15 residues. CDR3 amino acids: CASSPRIGETGELFF. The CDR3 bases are TGCGCCAGCAGCCCACGGATCGGCGAGACCGGGGAGCTGTTTTTT.